This T cell receptor beta chain appears in the sequencing data of a study of identical twins. The study's findings and limits: Those out-of-frame alpha sequences shared by twins showed an excess of low generation probability.

Carrying unique molecular identifiers, the cDNA also gained a universal primer site through template switching. Each CDR3 protein gets one entry after TCRdb re-called the 5' RACE reads with MiXCR. The sample includes around 220,000 distinct CDR3 sequences, roughly 13% of them seen just once. This clonotype was found a few times. Antigen specificity is unknown. Germline CDR1 reads MNHEY; CDR2 reads SVGAGI. CDR3 length: 13 amino acids. The V end lost 6 bases, the J end lost 4 bases, and 10 bases lay between the germline ends. The clonotype comes from a woman between 18 and 29 years old in good health. The sequenced sample consisted of memory (CD45RO+) T cells sorted from blood. V is TRBV6-5 and J is TRBJ1-5, with a tentative D call TRBD1 (5 bases). The CDR3 reads CASRLQENQPQHF. DNA for the CDR3: TGTGCCAGCAGGTTACAGGAGAATCAGCCCCAGCATTTT.